This TCR beta chain was captured by sequencing in a study of T cell responses to AZD1222 COVID-19 vaccine. Study-level points and caveats: Females made up more of the donors, who were largely white British, and clonal diversity may have come out too low. Two doses of AZD1222 preceded a rise in Spike-specific TCR breadth and depth.

The CDR3 has 13 residues. V lost 5 bases and J lost 11; bases outside the gene matches: 6. Germline CDR1 KGHSY, CDR2 FQNENV. Clones were read by immunoSEQ multiplex PCR, and TCRdb kept only the in-frame ones, dropping some. The data contain over 100,000 clones, 91% of them singletons. As to this clone: The antigen remains undetermined.

This material consisted of peripheral blood, taken on day 0 of AZD1222 vaccination. V and J are TRBV16 and TRBJ1-6; 7 nucleotides align to TRBD1. This receptor was obtained from an adult in good health. CDR3 sequence (DNA): TGTGCCAGCAGCGGAACAGGGGATCCACCCCTCCACTTT. It codes for CASSGTGDPPLHF.